The present T cell receptor (beta chain) was sequenced within a study of cytomegalovirus exposure and HLA in healthy donors. Study-level points and caveats: Common viral pathogens were later found to be apparently linked to several of the most significant clusters. TCR beta sequences reportedly predicted most subjects' HLA-A and HLA-B alleles accurately. An analysis done earlier found most TCR beta V segments productive about 90% or about 30% of the time. Usually a TCR sequence was rare, but some public TCRs were found in many donors.

This CDR3 contains 16 residues. Germline V gives CDR1 SGHKS, CDR2 YYEKEE (reference sequence). V gave up 1 base and J gave up 4 bases, with 14 bases separating them. The primer mix had 60 Vbeta and 13 Jbeta primers. This table comes from immunoSEQ multiplex PCR, and its TCRdb copy is limited to in-frame clones, with some not included. The table lists approximately 210,000 clones, more than 70% of them singletons, with approximately 1.1% in the top ten. Concerning this clone itself: No antigen is known for it.

Sequencing used PBMCs. The receptor was derived from a woman aged 40 to 50 in good health and CMV-seronegative. The V call is TRBV5-5, the J call TRBJ2-2; D perhaps matches TRBD1 (6 bases). CDR3 in amino acids: CASSLSGDTRTGELFF. CDR3 nucleotide sequence: TGTGCCAGCAGCTTGAGTGGGGACACCCGCACCGGGGAGCTGTTTTTT.